These T cell receptor beta chains were read from a single sample in a study of OX40 agonist ivuxolimab in advanced cancers. Clones were sequenced by immunoSEQ multiplex PCR, and TCRdb holds only the in-frame ones, with some missing. There are some 60,000 clones in the sample; around nine tenths occur only once, and 0.35% lies in the top ten. The source was CD4+ or CD8+ T cells sorted from blood, collected in a trial of the OX40 agonist ivuxolimab. All receptors come from an adult with an advanced solid tumor such as melanoma, head and neck, liver or kidney cancer. Both conserved end residues are part of each CDR3. Each record gives: D gene, clone size, J gene, V gene, CDR3 DNA, CDR3 protein. D genes are given only for firm matches. A clone size is listed for some rows: how often the clone was seen (once, few, many), or a class if it is expanded.

. . TRBJ2-3 TRBV4-1 TGCGCCAGCAACCAGATGGGCACGAGGGGCGGGAGCACAGATACGCAGTATTTT CASNQMGTRGGSTDTQYF
. few TRBJ1-6 TRBV5-6 TGTGCCAGCAGCGCGGGACTCCTCGATAATTCACCCCTCCACTTT CASSAGLLDNSPLHF
. . TRBJ2-5 TRBV27 TGTGCCAGCAGTTTCTGGGGGGCTCAACAAGAGACCCAGTACTTC CASSFWGAQQETQYF
TRBD2 . TRBJ2-5 TRBV6-1 TGTGCCAGCAGTGAACTAGCGGGGGAGCAAGAGACCCAGTACTTC CASSELAGEQETQYF
. . TRBJ2-7 TRBV6-6 TGTGCCAGCGGAAGTGGGGGCGGCGTGCAGTACTTC CASGSGGGVQYF
TRBD1 few TRBJ1-1 TRBV9 TGTGCCAGCAGCCTCGGGACAGGGGACACTGAAGCTTTCTTT CASSLGTGDTEAFF
. . TRBJ2-5 TRBV5-6 TGTGCCAGCAGCTTGAAAGGTGGGCCAGGGGAGACCCAGTACTTC CASSLKGGPGETQYF
. . TRBJ2-7 TRBV27 TGTGCCAGCAGGGGGCGGGTTAGCTCCTACGAGCAGTACTTC CASRGRVSSYEQYF
. . TRBJ1-1 TRBV4-2 TGTGCCAGCAGCTATCAGGGTGGTGAAGCTTTCTTT CASSYQGGEAFF
TRBD1 . TRBJ1-1 TRBV29-1 TGCAGCCTCCGGCAGGGGGACTACACTGAAGCTTTCTTT CSLRQGDYTEAFF
TRBD2 . TRBJ2-2 TRBV4-2 TGTGCCAGCAGCCACCTACGCTCAGGGGCGGGGGGAAACACCGGGGAGCTGTTTTTT CASSHLRSGAGGNTGELFF
. . TRBJ2-5 TRBV18 TGTGCCAGCTCACCAGGGGTCCGTAAAGGGACCCAGTACTTC CASSPGVRKGTQYF
TRBD1 . TRBJ1-1 TRBV19 TGTGCCAGTAGTATATTTCCGGGACAGGGCAGGGGAAAAACTGAAGCTTTCTTT CASSIFPGQGRGKTEAFF
TRBD2 . TRBJ2-1 TRBV18 TGTGCCAGCTCACCTGGCGGGGGGGCCCAGAATGAGCAGTTCTTC CASSPGGGAQNEQFF
. . TRBJ1-2 TRBV5-1 TGCGCCAGCAGCTTGGCAAAAGACTATGGCTACACCTTC CASSLAKDYGYTF
TRBD2 . TRBJ2-3 TRBV4-2 TGTGCCAGCAGCCAAGATCGGCAGCGGGGGACCACAGATACGCAGTATTTT CASSQDRQRGTTDTQYF
. . TRBJ2-5 TRBV19 TGTGCCAGTAGTGAGGGGTGGGAGACCCAGTACTTC CASSEGWETQYF
. . TRBJ2-7 TRBV6-1 TGTGCCAGCAGTGAACGGCAGGGCCTAGAGCAGTACTTC CASSERQGLEQYF
. . TRBJ2-7 TRBV1 TGCACCAGCAGCCAGCAGGGGCCTAGCGGGGACTACGAGCAGTACTTC CTSSQQGPSGDYEQYF
. . TRBJ1-3 TRBV30 TGTGCCTGGAGTGTTGCCTCTCCCCCTGGAAACACCATATATTTT CAWSVASPPGNTIYF
TRBD2 . TRBJ2-5 TRBV7-1 TGTGCCAGCAGCTTAGAGCCTAGCGGGGGAGAGACCCAGTACTTC CASSLEPSGGETQYF
. . TRBJ2-7 TRBV23-1 TGCGCCAGCAGTCCGACCGGAGCCGGCTCCTACGAGCAGTACTTC CASSPTGAGSYEQYF
. . TRBJ2-2 TRBV7-2 TGTGCCAGCAGCTATCGAAGGGGCACCGGGGAGCTGTTTTTT CASSYRRGTGELFF
TRBD1 . TRBJ2-5 TRBV5-1 TGCGCCAGCAGCTTGGAGTTCCAGACAGGGGAGACCCAGTACTTC CASSLEFQTGETQYF
TRBD1 . TRBJ1-1 TRBV30 TGTGCCTGGAAGGGACAGACTATGAACACTGAAGCTTTCTTT CAWKGQTMNTEAFF
TRBD1 . TRBJ1-1 TRBV10-3 TGTGCCATCAATTGGGACAGAAACACTGAAGCTTTCTTT CAINWDRNTEAFF
TRBD1 . TRBJ2-7 TRBV5-1 TGCGCCAGCAGGGAAGGGGACAGGGCCTACGAGCAGTACTTC CASREGDRAYEQYF
. . TRBJ1-1 TRBV18 TGTGCCAGCTCACTAGACGGGACGGCCTATGAAGCTTTCTTT CASSLDGTAYEAFF
TRBD1 once TRBJ1-1 TRBV10-2 TGCGCCAGCCTCAACCCTCCAGGGGGCGCTTTCTTT CASLNPPGGAFF
. . TRBJ2-5 TRBV5-1 TGCGCCAGCAGCTTCCCCGACGGGACCCGGGGAGAGACCCAGTACTTC CASSFPDGTRGETQYF
. . TRBJ1-2 TRBV18 TGTGCCAGCTCGGCCTCGACAGCTAACTATGGCTACACCTTC CASSASTANYGYTF
TRBD1 few TRBJ2-3 TRBV25-1 TGTGCCAGCAGTGACATGACAGGGGGGACAGATACGCAGTATTTT CASSDMTGGTDTQYF
. . TRBJ1-2 TRBV4-1 TGCGCCAGCAGCCAAGATATCAGCTCTCAGGGCTACACCTTC CASSQDISSQGYTF
. . TRBJ2-5 TRBV5-4 TGTGCCAGCAGGGACGAGGCATTTCAAGAGACCCAGTACTTC CASRDEAFQETQYF
. once TRBJ2-1 TRBV7-2 TGTGCCAGCAGCCTCATGAGGGGGGCAGGGAATGAGCAGTTCTTC CASSLMRGAGNEQFF
. . TRBJ2-7 TRBV7-9 TGTGCCAGCAGCCATATTGTGTGGGAGCAGTACTTC CASSHIVWEQYF
TRBD1 . TRBJ1-5 TRBV5-1 TGCGCCAGCAGCTTGACAGGGGAGTCGTATCAGCCCCAGCATTTT CASSLTGESYQPQHF
TRBD1 . TRBJ2-2 TRBV19 TGTGCCAGTACTTGGACAGGGGGGCACACCGGGGAGCTGTTTTTT CASTWTGGHTGELFF
. . TRBJ1-2 TRBV11-2 TGTGCCAGCAGCTTAGGTCGGGGGCAGCGCAGGGATGGCTACACCTTC CASSLGRGQRRDGYTF
. . TRBJ1-6 TRBV5-6 TGTGCCAGCAGCCGACAGTCCAATAATTCACCCCTCCACTTT CASSRQSNNSPLHF
. . TRBJ2-1 TRBV11-2 TGTGCCAGCAGCTTAGTTGATGAGCAGTTCTTC CASSLVDEQFF
TRBD1 . TRBJ1-4 TRBV10-3 TGTGCCATCAGTCGACAGGGAAGTTCCTCAACTAATGAAAAACTGTTTTTT CAISRQGSSSTNEKLFF
TRBD1 . TRBJ1-1 TRBV27 TGTGCCAGCAGATTCGGGACAGGGGCTGAAGCTTTCTTT CASRFGTGAEAFF